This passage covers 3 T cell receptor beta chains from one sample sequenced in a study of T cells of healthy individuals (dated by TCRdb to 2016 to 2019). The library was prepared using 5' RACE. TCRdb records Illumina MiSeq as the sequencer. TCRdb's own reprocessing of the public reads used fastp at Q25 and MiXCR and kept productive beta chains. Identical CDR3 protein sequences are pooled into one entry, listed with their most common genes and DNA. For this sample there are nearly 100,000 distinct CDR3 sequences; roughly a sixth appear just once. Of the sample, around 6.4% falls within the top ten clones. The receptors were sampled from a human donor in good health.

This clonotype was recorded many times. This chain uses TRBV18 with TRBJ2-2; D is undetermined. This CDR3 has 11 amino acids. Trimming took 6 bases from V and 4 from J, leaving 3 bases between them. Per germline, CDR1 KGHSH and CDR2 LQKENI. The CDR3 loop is CASSPTGELFF. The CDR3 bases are TGTGCCAGCTCCCCCACCGGGGAGCTGTTTTTT.

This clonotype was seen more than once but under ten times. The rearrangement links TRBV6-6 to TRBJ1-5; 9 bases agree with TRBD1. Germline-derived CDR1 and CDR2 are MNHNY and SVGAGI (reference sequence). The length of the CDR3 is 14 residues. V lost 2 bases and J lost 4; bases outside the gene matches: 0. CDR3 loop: CASSYGQGNQPQHF. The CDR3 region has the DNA TGTGCCAGCAGTTACGGACAGGGGAATCAGCCCCAGCATTTT.

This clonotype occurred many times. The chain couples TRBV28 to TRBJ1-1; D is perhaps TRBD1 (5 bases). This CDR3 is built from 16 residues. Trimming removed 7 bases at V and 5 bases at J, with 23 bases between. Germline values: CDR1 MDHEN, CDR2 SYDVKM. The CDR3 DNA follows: TGTGCCAGCATACCTTTCCTCGTGAGGGGAAAAACTGAAGCTTTCTTT. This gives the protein CASIPFLVRGKTEAFF.